This T cell receptor beta chain was identified in a study of blood T cells in healthy people across ages. Overall study findings and caveats: Strong correlation existed between TCR beta diversity and naive T cell percentage.

Every donor contributed around 10 milliliters of peripheral blood by blood draw. With a J-beta primer mix and a sample-barcoded 5' primer, a second PCR ran roughly 6 to 11 cycles. Via MiXCR, TCRdb re-called the 5' RACE reads, giving one row per CDR3 protein. The repertoire has some 930,000 distinct CDR3 sequences, about 28% of them found once; the top ten carry about 9.4%. The CDR3 loop spans 16 amino acids. Germline CDR1 SGHKS, CDR2 YYEKEE (reference sequence). The ends were cut back, 0 bases at V and 9 bases at J, with 19 bases in the middle. A remark on this clonotype: The target antigen is unknown.

In addition, the sample was reused for a study of T cells of mothers and their children. That source reports: Each child gave 2.5 million to 3.5 million TCR beta CDR3 reads (each mother, over 9 million).

This sequence was found in a woman in her 40s in good health. The chain uses TRBV5-5 and TRBJ1-5; weak D call: TRBD1 (6 bases). Specimen: blood. CDR3 in amino acids: CASSLAGEGRARPQHF. Here the CDR3 DNA reads TGTGCCAGCAGCTTGGCAGGGGAAGGACGGGCTCGGCCCCAGCATTTT.